The rows below give T cell receptor beta chains drawn from one sample of a study of T cell repertoires in cytomegalovirus infection. These TCRs' antigens remain unknown. TCRdb re-derived calls from the reads in MiXCR, one entry per CDR3 protein. The data show around 120,000 distinct CDR3 sequences, 42% seen once. The specimen comprised CD8+ T cells from cultured PBMCs, sampled from culture after CMV antigen stimulation. These receptors were taken from a human donor in good health (CMV status not recorded). Some clones in this sample may be carry-over from other donors' samples. CDR3s include the opening cysteine and the closing phenylalanine or tryptophan. The D gene is left open where the match is weak. Part of the rows lack a size; the others show once, few, many or a class for expanded clones.

len,abundance,d_gene,v_gene,j_gene,CDR3nt,CDR3aa
14,few,-,TRBV28,TRBJ2-7,TGTGCCAGCAGGGGGGATTTACGGAACGACGAGCAGTACTTC,CASRGDLRNDEQYF
13,-,-,TRBV5-4,TRBJ2-7,TGTGCCAGCAGTCCGACCCCCTCCTACGAGCAGTACTTC,CASSPTPSYEQYF
14,-,-,TRBV4-2,TRBJ2-1,TGTGCCAGCAGCCAAGGGACTGGACCCGATGAGCAGTTCTTC,CASSQGTGPDEQFF
16,-,-,TRBV20-1,TRBJ1-5,TGCAGTGCACAGCGTACCCCCGTGCCAGACAATCAGCCCCAGCATTTT,CSAQRTPVPDNQPQHF
15,few,-,TRBV15,TRBJ2-1,TGTGCCACCAGCACCGCCGGGGGCGCCTACAATGAGCAGTTCTTC,CATSTAGGAYNEQFF
18,-,TRBD1,TRBV7-2,TRBJ2-4,TGTGCCAGCAGCTCGGACAGGGCGGAAGAACTAGCCAAAAACATTCAGTACTTC,CASSSDRAEELAKNIQYF
13,-,TRBD1,TRBV7-6,TRBJ2-7,TGTGCCAGCAGCTGGCAGGGGGCGGGGGAGCAGTACTTC,CASSWQGAGEQYF
12,-,-,TRBV15,TRBJ2-7,TGTGCCACCAGCAGAGACTCCTACGAGCAGTACTTC,CATSRDSYEQYF
16,few,-,TRBV7-3,TRBJ1-1,TGTGCCAGCAGCTTAAGCGGGGTCAGGGATTGGTTCGGAGCTTTCTTT,CASSLSGVRDWFGAFF
20,few,TRBD2,TRBV11-2,TRBJ2-5,TGTGCCAGCAGCTTAGTTGGGTCGCCAGTCGGACAGCGGGGGGAAGAGACCCAGTACTTC,CASSLVGSPVGQRGEETQYF
15,-,-,TRBV7-9,TRBJ2-3,TGTGCCAGCAGCCCCTTAAGGGCACGTCGAGATACGCAGTATTTT,CASSPLRARRDTQYF
14,-,TRBD1,TRBV7-6,TRBJ2-7,TGTGCCAGCAGCTCCGGGACAGGGGTAGGTGAGCAGTACTTC,CASSSGTGVGEQYF
15,many,TRBD2,TRBV7-2,TRBJ2-3,TGTGCCAGCAGCTTGGGGACTATTTACATAGATACGCAGTATTTT,CASSLGTIYIDTQYF
12,-,TRBD1,TRBV19,TRBJ2-7,TGTGCCAGTAGTAAGGACAGGGACGAGCAGTACTTC,CASSKDRDEQYF
16,-,-,TRBV20-1,TRBJ2-2,TGCAGTGCTAGAGATCTAACAGGGAGGAACACCGGGGAGCTGTTTTTT,CSARDLTGRNTGELFF
17,-,-,TRBV7-8,TRBJ1-6,TGTGCCAGCAGCTTAGTGGGGGGTGACTCCTATAATTCACCCCTCCACTTT,CASSLVGGDSYNSPLHF
12,few,-,TRBV12-3/TRBV12-4,TRBJ2-7,TGTGCCAGCAGTTTCGTTGGCTACGAGCAGTACTTC,CASSFVGYEQYF
12,-,-,TRBV12-3/TRBV12-4,TRBJ2-6,TGTGCCGTCGGACCTGGGGCCAACGTCCTGACTTTC,CAVGPGANVLTF
14,-,-,TRBV6-6,TRBJ1-5,TGTGCCATACACAGGGACCGAGTTGATCAGCCCCAGCATTTT,CAIHRDRVDQPQHF
15,few,TRBD1,TRBV11-2,TRBJ1-6,TGTGCCAGCAGCCCGCGACAGGGGTGGAATTCACCCCTCCACTTT,CASSPRQGWNSPLHF
15,few,TRBD1,TRBV7-9,TRBJ1-6,TGTGCCAGCAGCTTAATCGGGACAGGGGATTCACCCCTCCACTTT,CASSLIGTGDSPLHF
11,many,-,TRBV7-9,TRBJ2-7,TGTGCCAGCAGCGAATCCCACGAGCAGTACTTC,CASSESHEQYF
17,-,-,TRBV20-1,TRBJ1-6,TGCAGTGCTAGGTCCCCTCCGGGGGCGCTTTTGAATTCACCCCTCCACTTT,CSARSPPGALLNSPLHF
15,-,-,TRBV5-1,TRBJ2-5,TGCGCCAGCAGCCTAAGTGGGACCTACGGGAAGACCCAGTACTTC,CASSLSGTYGKTQYF
14,-,TRBD1,TRBV30,TRBJ2-1,TGTGCCTGGAGTGGGGACAGGGGGTACAATGAGCAGTTCTTC,CAWSGDRGYNEQFF
13,-,-,TRBV19,TRBJ1-5,TGTGCCAGTAGTATATCCGGAGGTCAGCCCCAGCATTTT,CASSISGGQPQHF
17,few,-,TRBV15,TRBJ2-2,TGTGCCACCAGCAGAGTTCGGGGGAGCCCGAACACCGGGGAGCTGTTTTTT,CATSRVRGSPNTGELFF
14,-,-,TRBV6-2/TRBV6-3,TRBJ2-3,TGTGCCAGCAGTTACGGAGAGGGCGCAAATACGCAGTATTTT,CASSYGEGANTQYF
13,-,-,TRBV7-8,TRBJ2-1,TGTGCCAGCAGCCCGGAGTTCTACAATGAGCAGTTCTTC,CASSPEFYNEQFF
13,-,TRBD1,TRBV6-1,TRBJ1-1,TGTGCCAGCAGTTCCGGGACAGTCACTGAAGCTTTCTTT,CASSSGTVTEAFF
16,-,-,TRBV10-3,TRBJ2-3,TGTGCCATCAGTGATCCCGACAGGAAAGGGACAGATACGCAGTATTTT,CAISDPDRKGTDTQYF
12,-,-,TRBV6-1,TRBJ1-6,TGTGCCAGCAGTGGGAAGGGGTTACCCCTCCACTTT,CASSGKGLPLHF